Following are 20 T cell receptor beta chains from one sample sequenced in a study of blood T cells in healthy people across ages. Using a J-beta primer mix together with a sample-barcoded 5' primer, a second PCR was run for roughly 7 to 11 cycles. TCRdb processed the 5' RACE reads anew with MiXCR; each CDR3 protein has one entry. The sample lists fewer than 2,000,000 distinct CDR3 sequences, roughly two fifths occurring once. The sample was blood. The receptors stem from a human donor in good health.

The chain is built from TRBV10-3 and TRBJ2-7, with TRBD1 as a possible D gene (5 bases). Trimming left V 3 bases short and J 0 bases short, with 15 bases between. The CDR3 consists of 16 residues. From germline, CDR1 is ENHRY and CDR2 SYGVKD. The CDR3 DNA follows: TGTGCCATCAGTGATAGTGGCAGGGCAAGCTCCTACGAGCAGTACTTC. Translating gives CAISDSGRASSYEQYF.

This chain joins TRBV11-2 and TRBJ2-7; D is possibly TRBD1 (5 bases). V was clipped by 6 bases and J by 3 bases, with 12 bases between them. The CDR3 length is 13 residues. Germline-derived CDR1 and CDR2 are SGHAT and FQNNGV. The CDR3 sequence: CASSWTTDYEQYF. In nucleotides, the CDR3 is TGTGCCAGCAGTTGGACAACGGACTACGAGCAGTACTTC.

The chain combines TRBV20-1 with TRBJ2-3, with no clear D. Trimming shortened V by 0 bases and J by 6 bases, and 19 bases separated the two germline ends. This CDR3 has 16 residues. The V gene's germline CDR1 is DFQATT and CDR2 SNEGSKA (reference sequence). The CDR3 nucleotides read TGCAGTGCTAGAGATCGCTTATCCGGAGTAGGGGATACGCAGTATTTT. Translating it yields CSARDRLSGVGDTQYF.

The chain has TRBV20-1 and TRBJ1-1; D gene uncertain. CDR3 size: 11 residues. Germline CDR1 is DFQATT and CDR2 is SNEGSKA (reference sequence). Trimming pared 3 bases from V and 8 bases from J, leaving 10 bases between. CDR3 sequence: CSARREVEAFF. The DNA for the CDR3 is TGCAGTGCTAGGAGGGAGGTGGAAGCTTTCTTT.

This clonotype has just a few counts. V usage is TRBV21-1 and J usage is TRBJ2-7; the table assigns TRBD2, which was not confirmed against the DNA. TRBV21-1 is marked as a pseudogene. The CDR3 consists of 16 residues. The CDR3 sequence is CASSEILAGGSYEQYF. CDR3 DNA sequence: TGTGCCAGCAGCGAAATACTAGCGGGGGGCTCCTACGAGCAGTACTTC.

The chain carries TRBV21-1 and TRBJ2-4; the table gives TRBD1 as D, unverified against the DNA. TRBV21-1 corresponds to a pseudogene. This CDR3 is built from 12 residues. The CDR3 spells CASRGTVCIQYF. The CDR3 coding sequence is TGTGCCAGCAGAGGGACGGTCTGTATTCAGTACTTC.

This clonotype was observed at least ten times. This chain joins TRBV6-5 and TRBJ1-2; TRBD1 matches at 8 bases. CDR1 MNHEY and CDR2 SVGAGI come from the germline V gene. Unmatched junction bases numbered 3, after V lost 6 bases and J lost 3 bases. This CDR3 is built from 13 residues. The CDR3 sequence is CASRRQGHYGYTF. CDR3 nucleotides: TGTGCCAGCAGACGACAGGGGCACTATGGCTACACCTTC.

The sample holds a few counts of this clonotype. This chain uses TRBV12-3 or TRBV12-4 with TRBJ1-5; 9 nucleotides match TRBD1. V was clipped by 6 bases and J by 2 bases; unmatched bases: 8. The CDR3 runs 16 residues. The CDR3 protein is CASRTQQGARNQPQHF. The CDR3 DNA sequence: TGTGCCAGCAGAACTCAACAGGGGGCCCGCAATCAGCCCCAGCATTTT.

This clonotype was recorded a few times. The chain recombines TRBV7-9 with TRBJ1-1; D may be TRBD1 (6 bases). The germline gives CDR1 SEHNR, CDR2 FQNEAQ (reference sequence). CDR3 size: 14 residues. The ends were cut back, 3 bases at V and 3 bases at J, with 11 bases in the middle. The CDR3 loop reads CASSFRRGDTEAFF. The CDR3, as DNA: TGTGCCAGCAGCTTTCGCAGGGGAGACACTGAAGCTTTCTTT.

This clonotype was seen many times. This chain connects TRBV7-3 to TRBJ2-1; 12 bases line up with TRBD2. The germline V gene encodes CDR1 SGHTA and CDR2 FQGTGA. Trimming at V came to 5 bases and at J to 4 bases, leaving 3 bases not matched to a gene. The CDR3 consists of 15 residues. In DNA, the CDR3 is TGTGCCAGCAGCCTGACTAGCGGGGGATACAATGAGCAGTTCTTC. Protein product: CASSLTSGGYNEQFF. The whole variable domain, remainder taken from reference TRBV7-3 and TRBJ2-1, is GAGVSQTPSNKVTEKGKYVELRCDPISGHTALYWYRQSLGQGPEFLIYFQGTGAADDSGLPNDRFFAVRPEGSVSTLKIQRTERGDSAVYLCASSLTSGGYNEQFFGPGTRLTVL.

The CDR3 here is CASSLRGPLTLQETQYF. The CDR3 DNA is TGTGCCAGCAGCTTAAGGGGACCGCTGACGTTACAAGAGACCCAGTACTTC. The chain uses TRBV11-2 and TRBJ2-5; either TRBD1 or TRBD2 may fit D (5 bases each). Germline V gene sequence: CDR1 SGHAT, CDR2 FQNNGV. V dropped 2 bases and J dropped 2 bases, with 18 bases sitting between them. The CDR3 runs 17 residues.

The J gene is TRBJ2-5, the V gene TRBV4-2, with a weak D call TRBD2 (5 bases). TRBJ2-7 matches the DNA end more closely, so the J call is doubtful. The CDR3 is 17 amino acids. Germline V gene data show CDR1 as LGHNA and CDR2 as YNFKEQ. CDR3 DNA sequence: TGTGCCAGCAGCCAAGAAGTGGTGTCGGGGTCGAGAAACGAGCAGTACTTC. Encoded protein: CASSQEVVSGSRNEQYF.

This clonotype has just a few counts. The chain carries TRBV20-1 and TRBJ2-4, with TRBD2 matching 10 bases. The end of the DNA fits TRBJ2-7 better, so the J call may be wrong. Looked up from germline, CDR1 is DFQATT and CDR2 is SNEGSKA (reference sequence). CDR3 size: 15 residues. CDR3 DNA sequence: TGCAGTGCTAGGGCTCCTAGCGGGGGTCAGTACGAGCAGTACTTC. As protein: CSARAPSGGQYEQYF.

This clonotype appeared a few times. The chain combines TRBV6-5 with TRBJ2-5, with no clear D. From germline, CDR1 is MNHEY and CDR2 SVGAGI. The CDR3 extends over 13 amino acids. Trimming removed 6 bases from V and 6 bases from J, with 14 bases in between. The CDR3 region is CASRAAREQTQYF. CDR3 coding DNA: TGTGCCAGCAGGGCAGCCCGAGAGCAGACCCAGTACTTC.

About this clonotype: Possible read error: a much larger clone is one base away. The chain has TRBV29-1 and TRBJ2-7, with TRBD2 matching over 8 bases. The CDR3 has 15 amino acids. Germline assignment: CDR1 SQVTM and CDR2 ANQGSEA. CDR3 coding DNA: TGCAGCGTTGCTAGAGGCGGGGGGACCTCCTACGAGCGGTACTTC. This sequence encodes CSVARGGGTSYERYF.

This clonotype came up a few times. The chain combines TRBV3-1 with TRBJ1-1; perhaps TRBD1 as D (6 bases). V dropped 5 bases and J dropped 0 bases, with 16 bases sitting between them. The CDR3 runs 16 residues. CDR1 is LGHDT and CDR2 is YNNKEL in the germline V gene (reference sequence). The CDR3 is CASSIRTATLNTEAFF. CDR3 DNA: TGTGCCAGCAGCATACGGACAGCCACTTTGAACACTGAAGCTTTCTTT.

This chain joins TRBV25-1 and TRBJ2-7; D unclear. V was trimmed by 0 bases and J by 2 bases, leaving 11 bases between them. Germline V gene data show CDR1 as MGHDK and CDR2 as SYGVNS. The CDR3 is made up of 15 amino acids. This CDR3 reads CASSEYPTATYEQYF. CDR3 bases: TGTGCCAGCAGTGAATATCCAACCGCGACCTACGAGCAGTACTTC.

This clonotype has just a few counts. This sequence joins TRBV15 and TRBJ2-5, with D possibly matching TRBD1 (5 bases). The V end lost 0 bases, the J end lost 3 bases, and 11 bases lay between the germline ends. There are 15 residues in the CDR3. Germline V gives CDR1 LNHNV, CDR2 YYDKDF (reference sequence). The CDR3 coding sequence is TGTGCCACCAGCAGAGATTTTGGGGCAGAAGAGACCCAGTACTTC. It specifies CATSRDFGAEETQYF. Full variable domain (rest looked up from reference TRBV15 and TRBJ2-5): DAMVIQNPRYQVTQFGKPVTLSCSQTLNHNVMYWYQQKSSQAPKLLFHYYDKDFNNEADTPDNFQSRRPNTSFCFLDIRSPGLGDTAMYLCATSRDFGAEETQYFGPGTRLLVL.

This CDR3 is CASSFGSESNSYEQYF. Written as DNA, the CDR3 is TGTGCCAGCAGCTTTGGGTCGGAATCTAACTCCTACGAGCAGTACTTC. V gene TRBV7-2 combines with J gene TRBJ2-7; D remains unclear. The germline CDR1 and CDR2 sequences are SGHTA and FQGNSA. Trimming left V 3 bases short and J 0 bases short, with 15 bases between. This CDR3 comprises 16 residues. The variable domain in full, with the rest retrieved from reference TRBV7-2 and TRBJ2-7, is GAGVSQSPSNKVTEKGKDVELRCDPISGHTALYWYRQSLGQGLEFLIYFQGNSAPDKSGLPSDRFSAERTGGSVSTLTIQRTQQEDSAVYLCASSFGSESNSYEQYFGPGTRLTVT.

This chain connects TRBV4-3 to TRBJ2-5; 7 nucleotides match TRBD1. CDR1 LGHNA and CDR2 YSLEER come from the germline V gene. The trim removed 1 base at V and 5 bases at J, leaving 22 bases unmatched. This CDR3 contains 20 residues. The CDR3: CASSQVLAIGGFNRSETQYF. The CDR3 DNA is TGCGCCAGCAGCCAAGTGCTAGCCATAGGGGGCTTTAATAGGTCGGAGACCCAGTACTTC.